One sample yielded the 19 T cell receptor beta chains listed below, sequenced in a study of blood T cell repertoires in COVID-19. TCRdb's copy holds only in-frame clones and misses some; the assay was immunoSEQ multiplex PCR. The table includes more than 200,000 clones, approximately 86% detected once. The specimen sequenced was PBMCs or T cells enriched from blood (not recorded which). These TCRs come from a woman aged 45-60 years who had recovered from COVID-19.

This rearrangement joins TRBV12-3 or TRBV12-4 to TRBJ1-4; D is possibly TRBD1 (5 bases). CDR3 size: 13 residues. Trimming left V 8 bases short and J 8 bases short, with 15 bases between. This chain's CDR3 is CASSPGAREKLFF. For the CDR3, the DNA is TGTGCCAGCTCCCCTGGGGCTCGGGAAAAACTGTTTTTT.

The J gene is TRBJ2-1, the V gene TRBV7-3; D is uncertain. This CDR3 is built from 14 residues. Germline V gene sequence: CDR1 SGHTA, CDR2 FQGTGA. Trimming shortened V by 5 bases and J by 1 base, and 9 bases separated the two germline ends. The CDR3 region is CASSRQPSYNEQFF. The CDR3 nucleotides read TGTGCCAGCAGCAGACAACCTTCCTACAATGAGCAGTTCTTC.

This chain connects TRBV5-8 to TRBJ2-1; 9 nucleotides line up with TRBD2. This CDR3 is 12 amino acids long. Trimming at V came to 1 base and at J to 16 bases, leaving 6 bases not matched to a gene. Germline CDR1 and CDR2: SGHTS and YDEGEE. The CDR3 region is CASSLSRGRDFF. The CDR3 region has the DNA TGTGCCAGCAGCTTGTCTCGCGGGAGGGACTTCTTC.

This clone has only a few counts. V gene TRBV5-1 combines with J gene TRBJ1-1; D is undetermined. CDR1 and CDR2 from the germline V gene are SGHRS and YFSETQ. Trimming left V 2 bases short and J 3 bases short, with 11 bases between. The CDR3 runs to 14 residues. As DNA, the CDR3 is TGCGCCAGCAGCTTCGAACACGGAGACACTGAAGCTTTCTTT. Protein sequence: CASSFEHGDTEAFF.

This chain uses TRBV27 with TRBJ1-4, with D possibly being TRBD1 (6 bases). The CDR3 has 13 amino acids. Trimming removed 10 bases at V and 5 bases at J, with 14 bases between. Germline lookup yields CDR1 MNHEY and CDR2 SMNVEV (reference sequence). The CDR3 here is CATQDRLNEKLFF. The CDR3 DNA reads TGTGCCACCCAAGACAGGCTCAATGAAAAACTGTTTTTT.

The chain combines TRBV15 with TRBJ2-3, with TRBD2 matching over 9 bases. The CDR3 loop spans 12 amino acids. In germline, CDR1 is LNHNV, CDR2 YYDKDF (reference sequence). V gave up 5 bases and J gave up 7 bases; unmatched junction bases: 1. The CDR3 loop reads CATSASGNTQYF. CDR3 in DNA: TGTGCCACCAGCGCTAGCGGGAATACGCAGTATTTT.

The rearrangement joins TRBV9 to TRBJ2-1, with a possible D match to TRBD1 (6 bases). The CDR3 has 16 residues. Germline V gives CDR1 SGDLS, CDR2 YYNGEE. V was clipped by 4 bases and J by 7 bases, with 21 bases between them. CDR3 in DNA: TGTGCCAGCAGCTTCAAAATGGGGGCAGAGTGGAATGAGCAGTTCTTC. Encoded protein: CASSFKMGAEWNEQFF.

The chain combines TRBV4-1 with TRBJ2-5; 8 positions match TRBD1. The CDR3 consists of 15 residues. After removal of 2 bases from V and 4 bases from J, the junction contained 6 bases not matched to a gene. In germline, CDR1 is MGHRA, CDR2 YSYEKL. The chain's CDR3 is CASSQQTDRAETQYF. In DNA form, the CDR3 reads TGCGCCAGCAGCCAACAAACGGACAGGGCAGAGACCCAGTACTTC.

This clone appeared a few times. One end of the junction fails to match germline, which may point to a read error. CDR3 in amino acids: CASGEDRGSTEAFF. The DNA for the CDR3 is TGTGCCAGCGGTGAGGACAGGGGTTCGACTGAAGCTTTCTTT. This chain connects TRBV2 to TRBJ1-1; 9 nucleotides match TRBD1. The CDR3 spans 14 residues. Germline V gene lookup returns CDR1 SNHLY and CDR2 FYNNEI.

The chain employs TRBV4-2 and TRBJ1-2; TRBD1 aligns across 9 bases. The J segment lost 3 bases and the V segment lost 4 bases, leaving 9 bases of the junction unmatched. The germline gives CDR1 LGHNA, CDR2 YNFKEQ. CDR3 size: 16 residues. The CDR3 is CASSLLAGDRDYGYTF. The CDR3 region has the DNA TGTGCCAGCAGCCTTCTTGCCGGGGACAGGGACTATGGCTACACCTTC.

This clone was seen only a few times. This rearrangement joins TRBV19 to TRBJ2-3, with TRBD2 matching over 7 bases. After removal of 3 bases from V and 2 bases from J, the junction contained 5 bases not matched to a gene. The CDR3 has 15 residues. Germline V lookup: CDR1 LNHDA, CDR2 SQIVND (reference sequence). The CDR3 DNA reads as TGTGCCAGTAGTATGAGCGGGGTTTTCACAGATACGCAGTATTTT. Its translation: CASSMSGVFTDTQYF.

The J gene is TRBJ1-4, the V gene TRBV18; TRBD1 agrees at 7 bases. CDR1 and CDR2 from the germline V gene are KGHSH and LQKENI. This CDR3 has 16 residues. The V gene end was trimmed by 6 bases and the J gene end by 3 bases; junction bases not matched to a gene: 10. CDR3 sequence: CASSRQGRLANEKLFF. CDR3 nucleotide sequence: TGTGCCAGCTCCCGACAGGGAAGGTTGGCTAATGAAAAACTGTTTTTT.

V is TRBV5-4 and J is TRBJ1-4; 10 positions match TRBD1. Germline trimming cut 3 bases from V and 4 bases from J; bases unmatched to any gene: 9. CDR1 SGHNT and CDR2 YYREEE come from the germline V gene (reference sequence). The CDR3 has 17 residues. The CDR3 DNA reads TGTGCCAGCAGCTCTCAGACAGGGGGCTTGGGTAATGAAAAACTGTTTTTT. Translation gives CASSSQTGGLGNEKLFF. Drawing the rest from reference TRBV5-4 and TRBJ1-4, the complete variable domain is ETGVTQSPTHLIKTRGQQVTLRCSSQSGHNTVSWYQQALGQGPQFIFQYYREEENGRGNFPPRFSGLQFPNYSSELNVNALELDDSALYLCASSSQTGGLGNEKLFFGSGTQLSVL.

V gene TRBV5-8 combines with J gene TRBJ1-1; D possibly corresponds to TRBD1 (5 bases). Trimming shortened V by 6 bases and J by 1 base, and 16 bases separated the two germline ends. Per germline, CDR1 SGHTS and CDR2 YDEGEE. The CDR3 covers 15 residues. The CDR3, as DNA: TGTGCCAGCACACTTTGGGGCACTGGGAACACTGAAGCTTTCTTT. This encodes CASTLWGTGNTEAFF.

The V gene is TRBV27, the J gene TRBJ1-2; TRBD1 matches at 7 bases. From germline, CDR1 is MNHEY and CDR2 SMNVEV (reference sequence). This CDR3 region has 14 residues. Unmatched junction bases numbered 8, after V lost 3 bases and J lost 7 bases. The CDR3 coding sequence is TGTGCCAGCAGTTTCTCACAGGGGAGGAGTGGCTACACCTTC. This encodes CASSFSQGRSGYTF.

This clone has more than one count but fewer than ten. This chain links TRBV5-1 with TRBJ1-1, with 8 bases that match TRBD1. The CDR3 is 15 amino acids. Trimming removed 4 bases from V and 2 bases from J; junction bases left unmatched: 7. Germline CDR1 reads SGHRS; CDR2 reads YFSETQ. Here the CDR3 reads CASSPTQGANTEAFF. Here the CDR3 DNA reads TGCGCCAGCAGCCCCACTCAGGGGGCTAACACTGAAGCTTTCTTT.

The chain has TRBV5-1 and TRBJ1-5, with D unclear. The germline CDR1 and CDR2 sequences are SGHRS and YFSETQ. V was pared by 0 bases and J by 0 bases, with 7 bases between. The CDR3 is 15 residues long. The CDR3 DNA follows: TGCGCCAGCAGCTTGGGGGCCACTAGCAATCAGCCCCAGCATTTT. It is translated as CASSLGATSNQPQHF. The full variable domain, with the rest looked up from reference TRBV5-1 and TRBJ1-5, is KAGVTQTPRYLIKTRGQQVTLSCSPISGHRSVSWYQQTPGQGLQFLFEYFSETQRNKGNFPGRFSGRQFSNSRSEMNVSTLELGDSALYLCASSLGATSNQPQHFGDGTRLSIL.

The CDR3 reads CASSDGGSARGPQHF. In DNA form, the CDR3 reads TGTGCCAGCAGTGATGGGGGGTCCGCGAGAGGGCCCCAGCATTTT. The rearrangement links TRBV2 to TRBJ1-5; tentatively, D is TRBD1 (5 bases). The V and J ends lost 3 bases and 9 bases respectively, with 18 bases between them. The CDR3 extends over 15 amino acids. Germline lookup yields CDR1 SNHLY and CDR2 FYNNEI. Supplemented by reference TRBV2 and TRBJ1-5, the full variable domain reads EPEVTQTPSHQVTQMGQEVILRCVPISNHLYFYWYRQILGQKVEFLVSFYNNEISEKSEIFDDQFSVERPDGSNFTLKIRSTKLEDSAMYFCASSDGGSARGPQHFGDGTRLSIL.

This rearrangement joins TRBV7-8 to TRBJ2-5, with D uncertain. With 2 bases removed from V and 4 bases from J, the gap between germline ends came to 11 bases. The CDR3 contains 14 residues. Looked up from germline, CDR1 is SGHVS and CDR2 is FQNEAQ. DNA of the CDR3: TGTGCCAGCAGCTTATCTTATCCGGGAGAGACCCAGTACTTC. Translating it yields CASSLSYPGETQYF.